This T cell receptor beta chain was identified during a study of metastatic and nonmetastatic thyroid tumors. The wider study: Repertoire comparison spanned blood and tumor or nodule tissue of malignant and benign thyroid patients.

How the authors handled the data: Building a distant-metastasis classifier for papillary thyroid cancer drew on CDR3 differences across clinicopathological groups. TCRdb reanalyzed the PCR reads via MiXCR. V and J calls and clone size were set by TCRdb, not the authors. The sample has 45,000 to 60,000 clones, approximately 15% seen once. Thyroid surgery was preceded by no treatment in any patient. On this clone: Its target is not known.

The CDR3 spans 13 residues. The J segment lost 2 bases and the V segment lost 8 bases, leaving 7 bases of the junction unmatched. Per germline, CDR1 DFQATT and CDR2 SNEGSKA (reference sequence). Study observations and caveats: In both blood and tumor samples, TCR beta diversity was reported significantly higher for malignant than benign nodules.

This sequence originates from a female donor with papillary thyroid cancer or a benign thyroid nodule (not recorded which). Some clones in this sample may be carry-over from other donors' samples. The chain recombines TRBV20-1 with TRBJ2-7; 9 positions match TRBD2. The sequencing input was blood. DNA for the CDR3: TGCAGTCTTAGCGGGAGAGGGGCCTACGAGCAGTACTTC. Protein sequence: CSLSGRGAYEQYF.